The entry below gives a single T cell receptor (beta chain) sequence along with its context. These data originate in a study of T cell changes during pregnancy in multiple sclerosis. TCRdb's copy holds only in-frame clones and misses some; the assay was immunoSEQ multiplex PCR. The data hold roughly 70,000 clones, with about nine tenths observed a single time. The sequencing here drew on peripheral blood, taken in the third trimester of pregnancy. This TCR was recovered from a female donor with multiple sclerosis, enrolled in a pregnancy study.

CDR3 loop: CASSALPGHSSTNEKLFF. The CDR3 DNA reads TGTGCCAGCAGTGCCCTACCCGGACACTCATCAACTAATGAAAAACTGTTTTTT. This sequence joins TRBV2 and TRBJ1-4; D is possibly TRBD1 (5 bases). This CDR3 is 18 amino acids long. Trimming took off 4 bases at V and 0 bases at J, with 18 bases between the two ends. Germline CDR1 SNHLY, CDR2 FYNNEI.